These 8 T cell receptor beta chains came from one sample sequenced in a study of T cell responses to AZD1222 COVID-19 vaccine. Only in-frame clones appear in the TCRdb table, and some are missing; sequencing was by immunoSEQ multiplex PCR. Of 120,000 to 150,000 clones listed, around 92% are singletons. The source was peripheral blood, collected on day 0 of AZD1222 vaccination. These receptors all stem from an adult in good health.

V is TRBV5-1 and J is TRBJ2-1, with 10 bases matching TRBD2. After removal of 7 bases from V and 3 bases from J, the junction contained 7 bases not matched to a gene. This CDR3 has 15 amino acids. Germline V gene sequence: CDR1 SGHRS, CDR2 YFSETQ. The CDR3 region is CASLPGLANYNEQFF. The CDR3 nucleotides read TGCGCCAGCCTCCCGGGACTAGCGAACTACAATGAGCAGTTCTTC.

This rearrangement joins TRBV7-8 to TRBJ1-2; no clear D. The CDR3 contains 13 residues. CDR1 SGHVS and CDR2 FQNEAQ come from the germline V gene. The V and J ends lost 1 base and 4 bases respectively, with 7 bases between them. The CDR3 DNA is TGTGCCAGCAGCTTAGACAGATCCTATGGCTACACCTTC. Translating gives CASSLDRSYGYTF.

The gene calls are TRBV7-2 and TRBJ2-2, with TRBD1 as a possible D gene (5 bases). V was shortened by 1 base and J by 6 bases, with 12 bases between the two germline ends. CDR3 length equals 15 residues. Per the germline V gene, CDR1 is SGHTA and CDR2 is FQGNSA. CDR3 sequence reads: CASSLVLGPAGELFF. The DNA of the CDR3 is TGTGCCAGCAGCTTAGTTCTGGGGCCGGCCGGGGAGCTGTTTTTT.

This clone has only one observation. Other nucleotide sequences from this sample produce the same CDR3. This chain joins TRBV9 and TRBJ2-7, with 9 nucleotides matching TRBD1. J was trimmed by 4 bases and V by 4 bases; bases with no gene match: 9. Germline V gene data show CDR1 as SGDLS and CDR2 as YYNGEE. The CDR3 is 15 residues long. The CDR3 nucleotides read TGTGCCAGCAGCCCGAGGGACAGGGCTATTTACGAGCAGTACTTC. Protein sequence: CASSPRDRAIYEQYF.

As regards this clone: The junction shows a germline mismatch at one end, possibly a read error. The chain couples TRBV19 to TRBJ1-5; possible D gene TRBD1, 5 bases. CDR1 is LNHDA and CDR2 is SQIVND in the germline V gene (reference sequence). The CDR3 runs 15 residues. CDR3 in DNA: TGTGCCAGTACTATAGGGACGGGGGGCAATCAGCCCCAGCATTTT. This translates into CASTIGTGGNQPQHF.

The J gene is TRBJ1-1, the V gene TRBV19, with D possibly TRBD1 on 5 matching bases. The CDR3 is 13 residues long. Germline CDR1 and CDR2: LNHDA and SQIVND (reference sequence). V shed 8 bases and J shed 1 base, with 11 bases lying between them. The CDR3: CASAVGTNTEAFF. The CDR3, as DNA: TGTGCCAGTGCGGTAGGGACGAACACTGAAGCTTTCTTT.

The V and J genes are TRBV6-5 and TRBJ2-2, with TRBD2 as a possible D gene (5 bases). The germline CDR1 and CDR2 sequences are MNHEY and SVGAGI. CDR3 length: 13 amino acids. Trimming took 4 bases from V and 4 from J, leaving 7 bases between them. CDR3 in DNA: TGTGCCAGCAGTTCACGGGGCACCGGGGAGCTGTTTTTT. This encodes CASSSRGTGELFF.

The V call is TRBV6-1, the J call TRBJ1-6, with 8 nucleotides matching TRBD1. The CDR3 length is 15 residues. CDR1 and CDR2 from the germline V gene are MNHNS and SASEGT. Trimming removed 1 base from V and 7 bases from J; junction bases left unmatched: 3. In DNA, the CDR3 is TGTGCCAGCAGTGAAGGACAGGGGATAAATTCACCCCTCCACTTT. Translating gives CASSEGQGINSPLHF.